This T cell receptor (beta chain) stems from a study of early T cells in non-severe SARS-CoV-2 infection. Tagging with unique molecular identifiers was applied to individual cDNA molecules. TCRdb reprocessed the 5' RACE reads with MiXCR, giving one entry per CDR3 protein. The sample consists of about 66,000 distinct CDR3 sequences, more than 15% of them appearing once. This clonotype was seen at least ten times. The germline V and J ends were trimmed by 1 base and 3 bases, with 7 bases remaining between them. The CDR3 is made up of 13 amino acids. Germline V gives CDR1 MGHDK, CDR2 SYGVNS. The specimen was whole blood, collected at baseline. V gene TRBV25-1 combines with J gene TRBJ2-7; no clear D. This TCR was recovered from an adult who was a healthcare worker with PCR-confirmed SARS-CoV-2 infection or an uninfected control (not recorded which). CDR3 residues: CASSELDGYEQYF. The CDR3 region has the DNA TGTGCCAGCAGTGAATTGGACGGCTACGAGCAGTACTTC.